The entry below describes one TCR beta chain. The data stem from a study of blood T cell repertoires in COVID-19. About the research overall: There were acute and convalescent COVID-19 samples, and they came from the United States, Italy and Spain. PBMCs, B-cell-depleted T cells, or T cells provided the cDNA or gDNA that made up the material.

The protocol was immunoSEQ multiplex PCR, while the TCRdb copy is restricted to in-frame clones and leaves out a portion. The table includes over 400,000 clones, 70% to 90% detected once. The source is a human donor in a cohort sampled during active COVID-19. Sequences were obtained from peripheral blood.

CDR3 residues: CASSQGAGSGYTF. For the CDR3, the DNA is TGCGCCAGCAGCCAAGGGGCGGGTAGTGGCTACACCTTC. V gene TRBV4-3 combines with J gene TRBJ1-2; D remains unclear. Germline CDR1 reads LGHNA; CDR2 reads YSLEER. This CDR3 spans 13 amino acids. V was shortened by 1 base and J by 7 bases, with 10 bases between the two germline ends.